This TCR beta chain originates from a study of T cell repertoires in aging, cancer and after chemotherapy. Overall study: Clear clonal overlap appeared across healthy donor samples taken over several months to years.

Study-wide results and limits: The repertoire data cannot show anything about immunological memory following chemotherapy. Rebound thymic output was suggested by rising median generation probability during chemotherapy in each cancer cohort.

There are a few counts of this clonotype. No antigen is known for it. A mixed TRB-A/B primer pool amplified rearranged TRB by multiplex touch-down PCR. TCRdb redid the calling of the multiplex PCR reads with MiXCR, one entry per CDR3 protein. The sample contains about 9,700 distinct CDR3 sequences, more than 25% of which appear only once. This CDR3 is built from 15 residues. Germline V gives CDR1 SGHRS, CDR2 YFSETQ. Between the trimmed V and J ends, which lost 4 bases and 0 bases, there was a span of 10 bases. TCR beta rearrangements were amplified from peripheral blood genomic DNA. J is TRBJ2-2 and V is TRBV5-1, with D maybe TRBD1 (5 bases). Sequenced: blood. The sequence was obtained from a human donor in good health. This chain's CDR3 is CASSPGHSNTGELFF. CDR3 in DNA: TGCGCCAGCAGCCCTGGACACTCGAACACCGGGGAGCTGTTTTTT.